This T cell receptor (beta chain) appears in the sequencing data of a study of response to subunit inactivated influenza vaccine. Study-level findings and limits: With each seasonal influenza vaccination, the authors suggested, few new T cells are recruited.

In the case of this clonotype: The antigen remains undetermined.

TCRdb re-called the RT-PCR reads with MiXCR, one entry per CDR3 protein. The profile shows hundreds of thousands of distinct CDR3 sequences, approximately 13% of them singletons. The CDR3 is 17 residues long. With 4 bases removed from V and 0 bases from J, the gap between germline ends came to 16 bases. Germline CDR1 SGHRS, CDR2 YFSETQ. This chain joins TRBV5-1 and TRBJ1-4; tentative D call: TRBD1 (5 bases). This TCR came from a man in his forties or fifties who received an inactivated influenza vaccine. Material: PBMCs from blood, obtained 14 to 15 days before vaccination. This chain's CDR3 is CASSPGTDFTTNEKLFF. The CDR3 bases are TGCGCCAGCAGCCCCGGGACGGACTTTACAACTAATGAAAAACTGTTTTTT. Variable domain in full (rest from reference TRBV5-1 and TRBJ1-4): KAGVTQTPRYLIKTRGQQVTLSCSPISGHRSVSWYQQTPGQGLQFLFEYFSETQRNKGNFPGRFSGRQFSNSRSEMNVSTLELGDSALYLCASSPGTDFTTNEKLFFGSGTQLSVL.